This TCR beta chain is drawn from a study of PD-1 and CTLA-4 blockade in melanoma. Sequencing was performed with immunoSEQ multiplex PCR; in TCRdb, only in-frame clones are kept and a portion is missing. This sample has around 16,000 clones; 70% occur once, and the top ten carry 13% to 15%. The sequencing used CD8+ T cells from peripheral blood, collected from a patient given anti-PD-1 treatment. The sequence came from a human donor with melanoma.

The CDR3 coding sequence is TGTGCCAGTAGTGCCTCACCGAGCTCCTACAATGAGCAGTTCTTC. This sequence encodes CASSASPSSYNEQFF. The V and J genes are TRBV19 and TRBJ2-1; the D is unclear. This CDR3 comprises 15 residues. The germline V and J ends were trimmed by 5 bases and 0 bases, with 11 bases remaining between them. The germline CDR1 and CDR2 sequences are LNHDA and SQIVND (reference sequence).